One and the same sample provided the 8 T cell receptor beta chains below, sequenced in a study of T cell responses to AZD1222 COVID-19 vaccine (dated by TCRdb to about 2021). The time point label here, explained by the study, means: baseline before first vaccination. The library was generated by the immunoSEQ multiplex PCR assay. TCRdb stores this immuneACCESS table with in-frame sequences only. Part of the clones is absent; in the studies checked, under half of the shortfall reflects unresolved V genes, and no reason is known for the rest. The sample records some 140,000 clones, 91% of which are singletons. 2.5% to 3% of the sample rests with the top ten. The sample in question was peripheral blood, obtained on day 0 of AZD1222 vaccination. All receptors come from an adult in good health.

The rearrangement joins TRBV4-1 to TRBJ2-1, with D hard to call. This CDR3 contains 13 residues. The V end lost 0 bases, the J end lost 7 bases, and 7 bases lay between the germline ends. CDR1 and CDR2 (germline): MGHRA, YSYEKL. CDR3 sequence: CASSQEGKNEQFF. Written as DNA, the CDR3 is TGCGCCAGCAGCCAAGAGGGAAAAAATGAGCAGTTCTTC.

The chain uses TRBV19 and TRBJ1-5; D possibly corresponds to TRBD1 (6 bases). Germline V CDR1 and CDR2: LNHDA, SQIVND (reference sequence). CDR3 size: 16 residues. Trimming left V 0 bases short and J 4 bases short, with 13 bases between. The CDR3 nucleotides read TGTGCCAGTAGTATAGAGACTTGGCAGGGGAATCAGCCCCAGCATTTT. Its protein is CASSIETWQGNQPQHF.

V usage is TRBV11-2 and J usage is TRBJ2-7, with D unclear. With 1 base removed from V and 4 bases from J, the gap between germline ends came to 8 bases. Germline CDR1 and CDR2: SGHAT and FQNNGV. The CDR3 totals 13 residues. CDR3 residues: CASSLVFGYEQYF. In DNA, the CDR3 is TGTGCCAGCAGCTTAGTCTTCGGGTACGAGCAGTACTTC.

This chain uses TRBV24-1 with TRBJ2-5; D might be TRBD2 (6 bases). CDR3 length: 13 amino acids. Trimming stripped 12 bases from V and 1 base from J, with 14 bases between. CDR1 KGHDR and CDR2 SFDVKD come from the germline V gene. The CDR3 spells CAAGGGLQETQYF. The CDR3 DNA follows: TGTGCCGCCGGAGGAGGGCTCCAAGAGACCCAGTACTTC.

The V call is TRBV27, the J call TRBJ1-2; a weak D match, TRBD1 (6 bases). CDR3 length: 14 amino acids. CDR1 and CDR2 (germline): MNHEY, SMNVEV (reference sequence). Trimming took 6 bases from V and 5 from J, leaving 16 bases between them. CDR3 DNA: TGTGCCAGCAGCCGGAGGGGGGGTTGGTATGGCTACACCTTC. Amino acid sequence: CASSRRGGWYGYTF.

In DNA form, the CDR3 reads TGTGCCAGCACGCGACTAGCGGGAGGGCTTAATGAGCAGTTCTTC. Translated, it gives CASTRLAGGLNEQFF. The chain recombines TRBV2 with TRBJ2-1; TRBD2 matches 14 bases. The V and J ends lost 7 bases and 7 bases, in that order; junction bases with no gene match: 6. The CDR3 extends over 15 amino acids. The germline V gene encodes CDR1 SNHLY and CDR2 FYNNEI.

This chain uses TRBV27 with TRBJ1-2; the D gene is possibly TRBD1 (6 bases). From germline, CDR1 is MNHEY and CDR2 SMNVEV (reference sequence). The CDR3 spans 14 residues. The V gene lost 6 bases and the J gene lost 4 bases, with 15 bases spanning the gap. CDR3 sequence: CASSPRGSSYGYTF. DNA for the CDR3: TGTGCCAGCAGCCCTAGGGGGTCATCCTATGGCTACACCTTC.

The rearrangement links TRBV25-1 to TRBJ1-1; no clear D gene. The V end was cut by 5 bases, the J end by 5 bases, with 12 bases between. The CDR3 has 13 amino acids. CDR1 and CDR2 (germline): MGHDK, SYGVNS. In DNA, the CDR3 is TGTGCCAGCAGTCCCGTGCGGAAAACTGAAGCTTTCTTT. Protein sequence: CASSPVRKTEAFF.